Listed below are T cell receptor beta chains from one sample, sequenced in a study of T cell repertoires in cytomegalovirus infection. TCRdb used MiXCR to reprocess the reads, holding one entry per CDR3 protein. Counted here are 110,000 or so distinct CDR3 sequences, more than 30% occurring once; the ten biggest clones make up more than 35%. Their antigens are not known. The sequencing used CD8+ T cells from cultured PBMCs, collected from culture after CMV antigen stimulation. These receptors came from a human donor in good health (CMV status not recorded). Some clones in this sample may be carry-over from other donors' samples. Both conserved end residues are part of each CDR3. D genes are given only for firm matches. The size entry is marked missing in some rows and otherwise reads once, few, many or a size class.

few	.	TRBV4-1	TRBJ2-1	TGCGCCAGCAGCCAAGGTGACAGGTTCCTTAATGAGCAGTTCTTC	CASSQGDRFLNEQFF
.	TRBD2	TRBV10-3	TRBJ2-5	TGTGCCATCAGTCCCACTAGCGGGGCCCCCGGGGAAGAGACCCAGTACTTC	CAISPTSGAPGEETQYF
.	.	TRBV2	TRBJ2-7	TGTGCCAGCAGTGAATACCGGGGACGGTACTACGAGCAGTACTTC	CASSEYRGRYYEQYF
.	TRBD2	TRBV3-1	TRBJ2-7	TGTGCCAGCAGCAAAACTAGCGGGGGGGCCTACGAGCAGTACTTC	CASSKTSGGAYEQYF
few	.	TRBV7-6	TRBJ2-5	TGTGCCAGCAGCCCCCGTATGGCAGTCCAAGAGACCCAGTACTTC	CASSPRMAVQETQYF
medium-sized	TRBD1	TRBV5-6	TRBJ2-3	TGTGCCAGCAGCTTGGGGACAGGGGTTAGCACAGATACGCAGTATTTT	CASSLGTGVSTDTQYF
.	.	TRBV6-5	TRBJ1-1	TGTGCCAGCAGTTACACCCGGTACAGGGATGAAGCTTTCTTT	CASSYTRYRDEAFF
few	.	TRBV5-1	TRBJ2-1	TGCGCCAGCAGCTCACTACGGAGGGGGTCGTACAATGAGCAGTTCTTC	CASSSLRRGSYNEQFF
few	TRBD2	TRBV20-1	TRBJ2-1	TGCAGTGCTAGGAAAGCGGGGTACAATGAGCAGTTCTTC	CSARKAGYNEQFF
.	.	TRBV20-1	TRBJ1-5	TGCAGTGCTAGAGGTTCCCAGTCGAATAGCAATCAGCCCCAGCATTTT	CSARGSQSNSNQPQHF
few	.	TRBV6-5	TRBJ2-2	TGTGCCAGCAGTTACTCGGGACTTTCGAACACCGGGGAGCTGTTTTTT	CASSYSGLSNTGELFF
.	.	TRBV6-6	TRBJ2-5	TGTGCCAGCAGTTACACTTCGGGAGCGATAGGAGAGACCCAGTACTTC	CASSYTSGAIGETQYF
many	TRBD2	TRBV11-2	TRBJ2-5	TGTGCCAGCAGCACCCTTGCCGGGACTAGCGGTTTTGAGGCCCAGTACTTC	CASSTLAGTSGFEAQYF
few	.	TRBV7-4	TRBJ2-3	TGTGCCAGCAGCTTAAGTTTTACCTCAGATACGCAGTATTTT	CASSLSFTSDTQYF
.	TRBD1	TRBV12-3/TRBV12-4	TRBJ2-1	TGTGCCAGCAGCAGACCGGGACAGCCTTACAATGAGCAGTTCTTC	CASSRPGQPYNEQFF
.	TRBD2	TRBV27	TRBJ2-1	TGTGCCAGCAGCCCTACACAAACTAGCGGGGGACTCCTTTCCTACAATGAGCAGTTCTTC	CASSPTQTSGGLLSYNEQFF
.	.	TRBV12-3/TRBV12-4	TRBJ2-2	TGTGCCAGCAGTTTATTGCCAGGGGCAGACACCGGGGAGCTGTTTTTT	CASSLLPGADTGELFF
once	.	TRBV27	TRBJ1-2	TGTGCCAGCAGTTTATCTGTAGGGGAGGGCTATGGCTACACCTTC	CASSLSVGEGYGYTF
few	TRBD1	TRBV7-9	TRBJ1-6	TGTGCCAGCAGCTTATATTCGACAGGGGATTCACCCCTCCACTTT	CASSLYSTGDSPLHF
.	.	TRBV29-1	TRBJ2-7	TGCAGCGTTGACGGATGGGGGGCGGCCTCCTACGAGCAGTACTTC	CSVDGWGAASYEQYF
few	TRBD1	TRBV6-5	TRBJ2-7	TGTGCCAGCAGTCAAGACAGGGCCTACGAGCAGTACTTC	CASSQDRAYEQYF
.	.	TRBV6-2/TRBV6-3	TRBJ1-2	TGTGCCAGCAGCTGGGACATCTCAACTATGGCTACCGGCTACACCTTC	CASSWDISTMATGYTF
many	.	TRBV12-3/TRBV12-4	TRBJ1-6	TGTGCCAGCAGTTTCCGGGCTGACGCCTATTCACCCCTCCACTTT	CASSFRADAYSPLHF
.	.	TRBV11-2	TRBJ2-3	TGTGCCAGCAGCTTAGTTGGTGGGGACCTCTCGACAGATACGCAGTATTTT	CASSLVGGDLSTDTQYF
few	.	TRBV19	TRBJ1-5	TGTGCCAGTAGTATCGAAGAGGGCAATCAGCCCCAGCATTTT	CASSIEEGNQPQHF
.	TRBD1	TRBV4-1	TRBJ1-2	TGCGCCAGCAGCCAACCCGGGACAGGAGATGGCTACACCTTC	CASSQPGTGDGYTF